This TCR beta chain is from a study of blood T cells in healthy people across ages. The study, taken as a whole, reports: Both higher diversity and more naive CD4+ cells marked long-lived donors when set against aged donors.

It was with a sample-barcoded 5' primer and a J-beta primer mix that a second PCR of roughly 7 to 11 cycles was run. Each cDNA molecule was tagged by a template-switch adaptor that had 12 random nucleotides. Individual samples furnished no less than 2.5 million CDR3-containing paired-end reads apiece. MiXCR, run by TCRdb on the 5' RACE reads, gives a single entry per CDR3 protein. The sample has 790,000 or so distinct CDR3 sequences, 56% seen once. Russia was home to the donors, healthy Caucasian individuals aged 6 to 90. This clonotype came up a few times. The antigen is unknown. The CDR3 sequence is 18 residues long. The trim removed 1 base at V and 4 bases at J, leaving 11 bases unmatched. Germline CDR1 reads SEHNR; CDR2 reads FQNEAQ (reference sequence).

The sequencing sample was made of blood. The origin of this receptor is a man aged 40-55 years in good health. The chain carries TRBV7-9 and TRBJ2-1; 9 bases are shared with TRBD2. The CDR3 is CASSLEASGAKRYNEQFF. The CDR3 DNA sequence: TGTGCCAGCAGCTTAGAGGCTAGCGGGGCCAAGAGATACAATGAGCAGTTCTTC.